This T cell receptor beta chain was recovered during a study of neoadjuvant nivolumab and ipilimumab in lung cancer. In the study overall: Nivolumab 3 mg/kg was given days 1, 15 and 29, plus ipilimumab 1 mg/kg day 1 in combination. Study results and caveats: TCR sequencing covered a small number of samples. Higher pretherapy blood TCR richness went with higher resected-tumor richness. From pretherapy to surgery, tumor richness and clonality rose with dual therapy.

The table came from immunoSEQ multiplex PCR; TCRdb's copy has only in-frame clones and leaves some out. The sample has 8,500 to 10,000 clones, 60% to 80% seen once. Note on this clone: What it binds is unknown.

Germline V gene data show CDR1 as LNHDA and CDR2 as SQIVND (reference sequence). With V trimmed by 6 bases and J by 6 bases, 3 bases remained unmatched. This CDR3 spans 13 amino acids. The source was tumor tissue, collected after neoadjuvant nivolumab, alone or with ipilimumab, at or shortly before surgery. The sequence came from an adult with non-small cell lung cancer. Some clones in this sample may be carry-over from other donors' samples. The chain carries TRBV19 and TRBJ1-2; 11 nucleotides match TRBD1. The CDR3 here is CASRGQGGHGYTF. DNA for the CDR3: TGTGCCAGTAGGGGACAGGGGGGTCATGGCTACACCTTC.